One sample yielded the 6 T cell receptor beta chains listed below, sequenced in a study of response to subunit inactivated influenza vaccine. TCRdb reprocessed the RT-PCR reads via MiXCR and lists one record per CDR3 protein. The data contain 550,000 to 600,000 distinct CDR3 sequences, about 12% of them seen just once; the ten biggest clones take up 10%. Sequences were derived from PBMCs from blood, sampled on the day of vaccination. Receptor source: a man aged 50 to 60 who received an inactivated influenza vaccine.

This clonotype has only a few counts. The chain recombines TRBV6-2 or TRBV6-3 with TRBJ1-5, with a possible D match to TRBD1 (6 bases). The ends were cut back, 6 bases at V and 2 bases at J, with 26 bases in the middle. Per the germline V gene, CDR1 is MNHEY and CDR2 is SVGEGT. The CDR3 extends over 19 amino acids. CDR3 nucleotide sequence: TGTGCCAGCAGAACTAACCTCAAACGAGGGGCAGGGGGCAATCAGCCCCAGCATTTT. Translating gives CASRTNLKRGAGGNQPQHF.

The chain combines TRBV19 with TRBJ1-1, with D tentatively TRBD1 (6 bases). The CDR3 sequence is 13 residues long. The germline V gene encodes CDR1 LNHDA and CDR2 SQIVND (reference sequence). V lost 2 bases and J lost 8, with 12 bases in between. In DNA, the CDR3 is TGTGCCAGTAGTATACCACAGGGAATAGAAGCTTTCTTT. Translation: CASSIPQGIEAFF.

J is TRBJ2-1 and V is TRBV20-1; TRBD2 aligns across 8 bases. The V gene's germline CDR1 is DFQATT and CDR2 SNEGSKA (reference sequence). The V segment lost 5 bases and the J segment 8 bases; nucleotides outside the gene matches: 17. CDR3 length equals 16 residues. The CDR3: CSAPGGGVYLWDEQFF. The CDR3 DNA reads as TGCAGTGCTCCCGGGGGGGGTGTTTATCTTTGGGATGAGCAGTTCTTC.

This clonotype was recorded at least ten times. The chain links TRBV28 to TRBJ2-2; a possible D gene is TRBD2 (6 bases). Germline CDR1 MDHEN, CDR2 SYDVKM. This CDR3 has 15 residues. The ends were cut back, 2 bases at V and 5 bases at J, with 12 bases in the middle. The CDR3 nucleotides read TGTGCCAGCAGTTTAAAAGTAGGAGGGACCGGGGAGCTGTTTTTT. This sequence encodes CASSLKVGGTGELFF.

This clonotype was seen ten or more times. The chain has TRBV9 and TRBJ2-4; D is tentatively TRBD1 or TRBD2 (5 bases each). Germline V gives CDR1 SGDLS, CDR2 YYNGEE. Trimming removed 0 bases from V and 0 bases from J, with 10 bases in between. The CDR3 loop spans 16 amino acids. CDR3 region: CASSVGGGTAKNIQYF. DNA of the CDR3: TGTGCCAGCAGCGTAGGAGGTGGGACAGCCAAAAACATTCAGTACTTC.

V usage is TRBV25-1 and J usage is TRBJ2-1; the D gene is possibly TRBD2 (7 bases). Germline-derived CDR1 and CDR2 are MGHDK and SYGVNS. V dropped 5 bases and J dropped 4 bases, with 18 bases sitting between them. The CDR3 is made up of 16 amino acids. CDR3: CASSWGRGGSYNEQFF. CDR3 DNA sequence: TGTGCCAGCAGTTGGGGAAGGGGGGGCTCTTACAATGAGCAGTTCTTC.